The clone carrying this T cell receptor (beta chain) came up once. These data belong to a study of blood T cell repertoires in COVID-19. Study-level information: Sites across the United States, Italy and Spain contributed samples from acute and convalescent COVID-19. Sample material is recorded as cDNA or gDNA derived from T cells, B-cell-depleted T cells, or PBMCs.

Looked up from germline, CDR1 is SGHRS and CDR2 is YFSETQ. V lost 0 bases, J lost 0 bases, and 3 bases stayed unmatched. The CDR3 sequence is 15 residues long. Seattle enrolled patients during active infection and tracked them longitudinally. Libraries were prepared by immunoSEQ multiplex PCR; TCRdb keeps only in-frame clonotypes and omits some of them. The sample lists about 92,000 clones, around nine tenths occurring once. The chain couples TRBV5-1 to TRBJ2-7; 7 bases fit TRBD2. This TCR came from an older woman with COVID-19, enrolled during active disease. Sequenced input: peripheral blood. The CDR3 region has the DNA TGCGCCAGCAGCTTGGGGGGGGGAGTCTCCTACGAGCAGTACTTC. Amino acids: CASSLGGGVSYEQYF. The complete variable domain, with remaining parts taken from reference TRBV5-1 and TRBJ2-7, reads KAGVTQTPRYLIKTRGQQVTLSCSPISGHRSVSWYQQTPGQGLQFLFEYFSETQRNKGNFPGRFSGRQFSNSRSEMNVSTLELGDSALYLCASSLGGGVSYEQYFGPGTRLTVT.